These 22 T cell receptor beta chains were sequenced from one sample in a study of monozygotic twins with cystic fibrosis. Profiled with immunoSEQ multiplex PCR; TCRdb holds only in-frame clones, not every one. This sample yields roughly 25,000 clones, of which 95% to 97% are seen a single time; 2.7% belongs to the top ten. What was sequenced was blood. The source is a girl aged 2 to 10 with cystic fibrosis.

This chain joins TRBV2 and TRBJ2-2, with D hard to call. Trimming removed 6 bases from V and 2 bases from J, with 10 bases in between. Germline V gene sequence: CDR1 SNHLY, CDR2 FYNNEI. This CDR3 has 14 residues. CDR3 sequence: CASRGWENTGELFF. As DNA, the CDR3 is TGTGCCAGCAGGGGGTGGGAAAACACCGGGGAGCTGTTTTTT.

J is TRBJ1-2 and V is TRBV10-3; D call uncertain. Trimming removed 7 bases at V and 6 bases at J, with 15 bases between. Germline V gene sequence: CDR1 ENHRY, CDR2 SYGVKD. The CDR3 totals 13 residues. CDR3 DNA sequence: TGTGCCATCACGGACTCCCCCAGTAATGGCTACACCTTC. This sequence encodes CAITDSPSNGYTF.

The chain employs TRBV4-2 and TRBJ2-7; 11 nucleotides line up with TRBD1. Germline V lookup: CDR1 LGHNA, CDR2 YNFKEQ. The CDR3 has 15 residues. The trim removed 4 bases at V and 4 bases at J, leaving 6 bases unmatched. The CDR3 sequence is CASSLWTGGGYEQYF. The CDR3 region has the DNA TGTGCCAGCAGCCTTTGGACAGGGGGCGGATACGAGCAGTACTTC.

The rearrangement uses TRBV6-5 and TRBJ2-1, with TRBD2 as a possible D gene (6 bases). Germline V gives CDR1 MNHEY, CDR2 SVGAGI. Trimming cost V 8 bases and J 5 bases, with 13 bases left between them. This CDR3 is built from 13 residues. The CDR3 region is CASSTAGHNEQFF. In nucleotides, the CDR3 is TGTGCCAGCTCGACAGCGGGCCACAATGAGCAGTTCTTC.

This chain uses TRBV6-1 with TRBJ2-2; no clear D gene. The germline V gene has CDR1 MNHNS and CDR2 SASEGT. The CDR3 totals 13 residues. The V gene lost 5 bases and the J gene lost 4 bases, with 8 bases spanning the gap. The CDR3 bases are TGTGCCAGCAGTACACTTTTCACCGGGGAGCTGTTTTTT. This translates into CASSTLFTGELFF.

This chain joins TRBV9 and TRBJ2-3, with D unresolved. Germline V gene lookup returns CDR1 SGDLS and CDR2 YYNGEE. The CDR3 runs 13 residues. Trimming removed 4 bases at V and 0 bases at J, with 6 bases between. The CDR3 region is CASSTGSTDTQYF. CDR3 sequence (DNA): TGTGCCAGCAGCACCGGTAGCACAGATACGCAGTATTTT.

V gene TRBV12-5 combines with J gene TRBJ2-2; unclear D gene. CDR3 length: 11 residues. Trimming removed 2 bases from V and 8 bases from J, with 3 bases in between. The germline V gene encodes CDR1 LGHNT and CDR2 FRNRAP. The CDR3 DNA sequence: TGTGCTAGTGGTTTGATTGGGGAGCTGTTTTTT. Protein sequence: CASGLIGELFF.

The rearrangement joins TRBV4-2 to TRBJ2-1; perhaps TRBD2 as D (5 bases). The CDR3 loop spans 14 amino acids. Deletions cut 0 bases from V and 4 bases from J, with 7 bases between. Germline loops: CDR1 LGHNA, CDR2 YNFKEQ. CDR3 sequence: CASSQETRYNEQFF. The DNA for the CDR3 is TGTGCCAGCAGCCAAGAAACTAGGTACAATGAGCAGTTCTTC.

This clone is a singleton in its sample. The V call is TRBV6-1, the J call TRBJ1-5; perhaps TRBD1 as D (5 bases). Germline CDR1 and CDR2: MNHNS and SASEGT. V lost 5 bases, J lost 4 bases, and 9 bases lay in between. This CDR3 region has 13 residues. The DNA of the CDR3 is TGTGCCAGCAGTTGGGACGGGAATCAGCCCCAGCATTTT. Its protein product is CASSWDGNQPQHF.

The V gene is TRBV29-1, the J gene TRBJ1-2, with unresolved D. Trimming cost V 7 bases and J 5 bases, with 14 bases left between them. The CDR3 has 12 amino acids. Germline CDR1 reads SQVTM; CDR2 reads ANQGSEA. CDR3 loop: CSGLGQTYGYTF. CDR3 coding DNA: TGCAGCGGTTTAGGTCAGACGTATGGCTACACCTTC.

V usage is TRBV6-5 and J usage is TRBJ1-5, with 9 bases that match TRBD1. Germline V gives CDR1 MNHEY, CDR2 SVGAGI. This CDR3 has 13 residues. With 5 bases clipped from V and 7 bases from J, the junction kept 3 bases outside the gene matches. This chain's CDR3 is CASSTGGLQPQHF. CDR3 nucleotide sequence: TGTGCCAGCAGTACAGGGGGCTTGCAGCCCCAGCATTTT.

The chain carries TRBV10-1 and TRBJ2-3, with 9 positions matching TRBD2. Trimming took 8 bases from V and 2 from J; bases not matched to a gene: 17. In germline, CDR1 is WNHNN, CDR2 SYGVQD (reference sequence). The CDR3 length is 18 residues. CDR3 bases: TGCGCCAGCCGAGCGGATGGGGGGCGGGAGGGAGACACAGATACGCAGTATTTT. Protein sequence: CASRADGGREGDTDTQYF.

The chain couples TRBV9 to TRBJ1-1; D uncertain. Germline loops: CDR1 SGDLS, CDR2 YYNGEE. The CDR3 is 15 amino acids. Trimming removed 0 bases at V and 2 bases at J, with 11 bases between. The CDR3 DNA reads TGTGCCAGCAGCGTAGGGGTCAGCCCAAACACTGAAGCTTTCTTT. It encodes CASSVGVSPNTEAFF.

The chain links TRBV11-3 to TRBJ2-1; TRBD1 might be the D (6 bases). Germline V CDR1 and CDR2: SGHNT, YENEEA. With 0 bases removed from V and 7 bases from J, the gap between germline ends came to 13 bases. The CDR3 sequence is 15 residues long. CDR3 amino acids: CASSLDDRRTNEQFF. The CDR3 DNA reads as TGTGCCAGCAGCTTAGATGACAGGCGGACAAATGAGCAGTTCTTC.

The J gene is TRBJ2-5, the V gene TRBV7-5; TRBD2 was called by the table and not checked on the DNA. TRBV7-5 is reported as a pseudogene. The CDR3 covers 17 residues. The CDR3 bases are TGTGCCAGAAGCTTTACCCGGACTAGCGGGAGGGAAGAGACCCAGTACTTC. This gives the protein CARSFTRTSGREETQYF.

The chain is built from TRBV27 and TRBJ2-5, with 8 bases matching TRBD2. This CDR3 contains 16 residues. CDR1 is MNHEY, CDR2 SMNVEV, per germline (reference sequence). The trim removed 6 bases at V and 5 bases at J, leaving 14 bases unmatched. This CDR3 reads CASRAPMGSGAETQYF. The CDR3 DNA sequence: TGTGCCAGCAGGGCTCCAATGGGTAGCGGGGCGGAGACCCAGTACTTC.

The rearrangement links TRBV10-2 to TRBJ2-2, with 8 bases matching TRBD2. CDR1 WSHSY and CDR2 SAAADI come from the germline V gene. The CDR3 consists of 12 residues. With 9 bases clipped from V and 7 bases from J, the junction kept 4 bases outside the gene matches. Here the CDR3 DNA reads TGCGCCAGTTCGGCGGGAGGCGGGGAGCTGTTTTTT. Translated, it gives CASSAGGGELFF.

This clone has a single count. For the CDR3, the DNA is TGTGCCAGCAGCAGCACCGGGACAGGGCACGAGCAGTACTTC. Its protein product is CASSSTGTGHEQYF. The chain combines TRBV5-6 with TRBJ2-7; 9 bases map to TRBD1. The V and J ends lost 4 bases and 5 bases, in that order; junction bases with no gene match: 7. The CDR3 is 14 amino acids. CDR1 and CDR2 from the germline V gene are SGHDT and YYEEEE.

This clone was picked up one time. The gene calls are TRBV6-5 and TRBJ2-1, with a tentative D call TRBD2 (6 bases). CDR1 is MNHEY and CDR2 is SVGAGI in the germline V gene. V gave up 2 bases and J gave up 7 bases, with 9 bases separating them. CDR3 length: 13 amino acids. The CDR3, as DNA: TGTGCCAGCAGTTACGGGCTAGCGAATGAGCAGTTCTTC. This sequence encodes CASSYGLANEQFF.

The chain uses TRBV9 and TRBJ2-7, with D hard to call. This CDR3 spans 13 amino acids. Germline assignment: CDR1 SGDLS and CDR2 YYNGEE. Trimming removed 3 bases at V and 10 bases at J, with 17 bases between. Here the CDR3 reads CASSGFKVGLQYF. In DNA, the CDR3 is TGTGCCAGCAGCGGGTTTAAAGTAGGATTACAGTACTTC.

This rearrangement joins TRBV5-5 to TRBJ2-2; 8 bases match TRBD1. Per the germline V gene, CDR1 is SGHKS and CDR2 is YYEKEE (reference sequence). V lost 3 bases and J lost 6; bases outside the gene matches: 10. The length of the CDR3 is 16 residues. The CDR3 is CASSWGTGAPAGELFF. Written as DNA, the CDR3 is TGTGCCAGCAGCTGGGGGACAGGAGCGCCCGCCGGGGAGCTGTTTTTT.

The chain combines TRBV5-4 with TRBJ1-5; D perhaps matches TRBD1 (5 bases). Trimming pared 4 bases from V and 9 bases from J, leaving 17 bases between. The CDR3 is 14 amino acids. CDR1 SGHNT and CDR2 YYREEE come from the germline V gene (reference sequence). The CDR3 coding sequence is TGTGCCAGCAGCCCAGGGCAGGGCCAAGGGCCCCAGCATTTT. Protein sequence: CASSPGQGQGPQHF.